Sequencing of this T cell receptor (beta chain) was carried out in a study of blood T cell repertoires in COVID-19 (dated by TCRdb to the early 2020s). Regarding the research as a whole: The collaborator samples originated in the United States, Italy and Spain and spanned the acute and convalescent phases of COVID-19. The prospective study material was composed of cDNA or gDNA derived from T cells, B-cell-depleted T cells, or PBMCs. The sample metadata nearly always contained a de-identified subject ID, COVID-19 status, age in years and sex. A freely available public database, intended as a resource for researchers studying the immune response to SARS-CoV-2, is where the repertoires were released. The samples were drawn from two sources: the first 160 participants of the ongoing ImmuneRACE study, and 1,200 or so subjects contributed by 6 global collaborators. Where available, HLA class I and class II types were taken from metadata supplied by the sample provider and were not determined by assay-based typing. The dataset comprised deeply sampled blood TCRbeta repertoires from subjects exposed to, actively infected with, or recovered from COVID-19.

Findings and caveats that apply to the study as a whole: Clinical and demographic metadata were provided uncurated, with the amount varying by source and participant.

Collaborating institutions collected whole blood in K2EDTA tubes following their own protocols. For TCRbeta analysis, collaborator samples were shipped as frozen whole blood, as isolated PBMCs, or as DNA extracted from either sample type. This clone was recorded once. Its antigen is currently not known. No base quality information exists; no much larger clone differs at one position. The immunoSEQ Assay, a bias-controlled multiplex PCR, was used to amplify TCRbeta CDR3 regions from genomic DNA. As for how the authors treated the data: The number of nucleated cells in each sample was estimated from the amplification of reference gene primers within the assay. To quantify the absolute abundance of each unique TCRbeta CDR3 rearrangement, sequence reads were collapsed and filtered. For each sample, productive Simpson clonality was calculated by taking the square root of Simpson's diversity index across productive rearrangements. TCRdb provides this immuneACCESS table in a form limited to in-frame rearrangements. Some clones are lacking; in checked studies, under half of them reflect an unresolved V gene, and why the rest are absent is not known. The D gene and trimming were derived from the DNA, and the V and J assignments and clone size from that table. The sample yields about 68,000 clones; approximately 90% were counted once. The ten largest clones add up to around 4.5% of the sample.

The CDR3 has 14 amino acids, counting the end cysteine and phenylalanine. The kept DNA is CDR3 alone, 42 bases in frame from the first base. Sequences SGHRS (CDR1) and YFSETQ (CDR2) are obtained from the germline V gene. At the junction V is shortened by 0 bases and J by 8 bases, with 9 bases in between. The sequenced material came from peripheral blood. The V gene is TRBV5-1 and the J gene is TRBJ1-6, with no confidently assigned D gene. This clonotype was obtained from a woman aged 60-75 years with active COVID-19. The DNA sequence follows: TGCGCCAGCAGCTTGGGGACTCGTGATTCACCCCTCCACTTT. Its coded protein is CASSLGTRDSPLHF.